The sample holds one count of the clone carrying this T cell receptor (beta chain). This CDR3 contains 14 residues. V gave up 1 base and J gave up 3 bases, with 7 bases separating them. Per germline, CDR1 LGHDT and CDR2 YNNKEL (reference sequence). The repertoire was sequenced with immunoSEQ multiplex PCR; TCRdb's copy has only in-frame clones and lacks some. The top ten hold roughly 12% of the sample, which has approximately 200,000 clones, roughly 80% seen once. These data come from a study of blood T cell repertoires in COVID-19. The receptor was isolated from a middle-aged man who had recovered from COVID-19. The specimen sequenced was PBMCs or T cells enriched from blood (not recorded which). The chain links TRBV3-1 (or the pseudogene TRBV3-2) to TRBJ1-5, with unresolved D. The CDR3 spells CASSQGHTNQPQHF. The CDR3, as DNA: TGTGCCAGCAGCCAAGGCCACACCAATCAGCCCCAGCATTTT.